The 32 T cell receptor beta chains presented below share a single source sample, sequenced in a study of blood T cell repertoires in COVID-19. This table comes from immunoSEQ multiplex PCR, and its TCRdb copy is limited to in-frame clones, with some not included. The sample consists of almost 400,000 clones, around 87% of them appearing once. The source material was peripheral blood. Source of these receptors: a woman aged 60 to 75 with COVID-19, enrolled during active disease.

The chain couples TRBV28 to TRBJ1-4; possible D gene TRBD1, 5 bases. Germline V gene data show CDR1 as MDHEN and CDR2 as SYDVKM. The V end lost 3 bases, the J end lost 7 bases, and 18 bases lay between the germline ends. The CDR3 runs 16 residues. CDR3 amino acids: CASSFYVGPSGEKLFF. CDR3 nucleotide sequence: TGTGCCAGCAGTTTTTATGTGGGGCCCTCTGGTGAAAAACTGTTTTTT.

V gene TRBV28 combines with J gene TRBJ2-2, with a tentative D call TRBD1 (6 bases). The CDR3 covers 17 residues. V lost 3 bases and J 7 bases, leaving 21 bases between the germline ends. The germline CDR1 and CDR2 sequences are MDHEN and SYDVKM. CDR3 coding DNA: TGTGCCAGCAGTTTGCCGCCAGGGGAAAAGCTTGGCGGGGAGCTGTTTTTT. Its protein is CASSLPPGEKLGGELFF.

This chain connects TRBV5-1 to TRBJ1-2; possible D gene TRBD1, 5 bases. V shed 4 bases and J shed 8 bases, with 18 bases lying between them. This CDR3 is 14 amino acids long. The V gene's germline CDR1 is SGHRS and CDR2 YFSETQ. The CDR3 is CASSSPVDSGGYTF. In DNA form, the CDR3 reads TGCGCCAGCAGCAGCCCAGTCGATTCAGGGGGCTACACCTTC.

The CDR3 nucleotides read TGTGCCAGCAGCTTATCTCCGACGGGAAACTATGGCTACACCTTC. As protein: CASSLSPTGNYGYTF. The V and J genes are TRBV7-3 and TRBJ1-2; D not certain. Trimming stripped 2 bases from V and 2 bases from J, with 12 bases between. The CDR3 runs 15 residues. Germline V gives CDR1 SGHTA, CDR2 FQGTGA.

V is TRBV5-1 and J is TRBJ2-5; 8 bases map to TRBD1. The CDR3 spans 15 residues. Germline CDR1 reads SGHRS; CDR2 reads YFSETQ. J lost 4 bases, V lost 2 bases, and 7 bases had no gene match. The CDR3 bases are TGCGCCAGCAGCTTACGCAGGGGGCTCGGAGAGACCCAGTACTTC. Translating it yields CASSLRRGLGETQYF.

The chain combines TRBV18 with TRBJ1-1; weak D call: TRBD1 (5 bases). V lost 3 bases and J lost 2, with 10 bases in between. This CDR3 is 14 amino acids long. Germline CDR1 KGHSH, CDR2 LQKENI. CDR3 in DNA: TGTGCCAGCTCACCCCCCGGGGGAAACACTGAAGCTTTCTTT. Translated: CASSPPGGNTEAFF.

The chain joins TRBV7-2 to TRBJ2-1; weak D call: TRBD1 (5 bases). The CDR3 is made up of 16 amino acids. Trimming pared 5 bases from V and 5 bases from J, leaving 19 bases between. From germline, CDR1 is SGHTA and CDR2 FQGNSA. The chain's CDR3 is CASSLGRAGINNEQFF. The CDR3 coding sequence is TGTGCCAGCAGCCTGGGTCGGGCAGGGATTAACAATGAGCAGTTCTTC.

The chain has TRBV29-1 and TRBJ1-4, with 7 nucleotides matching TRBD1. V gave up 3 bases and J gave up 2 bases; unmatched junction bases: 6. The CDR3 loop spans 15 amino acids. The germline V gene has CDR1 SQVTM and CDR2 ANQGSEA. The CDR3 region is CSVEENRGTNEKLFF. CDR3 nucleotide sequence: TGCAGCGTTGAGGAGAACAGGGGCACTAATGAAAAACTGTTTTTT.

The CDR3 is CASRPGGIRNTEAFF. CDR3 bases: TGTGCCAGCAGACCAGGGGGCATTCGGAACACTGAAGCTTTCTTT. This rearrangement joins TRBV6-5 to TRBJ1-1; 8 nucleotides align to TRBD1. Germline-derived CDR1 and CDR2 are MNHEY and SVGAGI. The CDR3 runs to 15 residues. Trimming took 6 bases from V and 1 from J; bases not matched to a gene: 7.

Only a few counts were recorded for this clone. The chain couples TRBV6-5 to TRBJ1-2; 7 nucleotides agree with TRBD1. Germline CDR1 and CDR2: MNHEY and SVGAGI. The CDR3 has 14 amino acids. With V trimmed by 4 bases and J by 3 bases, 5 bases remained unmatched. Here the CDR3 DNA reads TGTGCCAGCAGTTTATATACAGGGGACTATGGCTACACCTTC. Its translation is CASSLYTGDYGYTF.

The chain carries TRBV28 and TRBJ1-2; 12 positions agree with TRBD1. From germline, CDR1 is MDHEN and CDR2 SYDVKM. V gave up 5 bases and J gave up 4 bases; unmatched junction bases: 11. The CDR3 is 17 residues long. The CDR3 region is CASSKVSPGQGAYGYTF. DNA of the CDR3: TGTGCCAGCAGTAAAGTTTCTCCGGGACAGGGGGCCTATGGCTACACCTTC.

CDR3 sequence: CAISVELNTEAFF. The DNA of the CDR3 is TGTGCCATCAGTGTTGAGCTGAACACTGAAGCTTTCTTT. J is TRBJ1-1 and V is TRBV10-3; no firm D call. The germline V gene encodes CDR1 ENHRY and CDR2 SYGVKD. The CDR3 is 13 residues long. V was cut by 4 bases and J by 0 bases, with 6 bases left in between.

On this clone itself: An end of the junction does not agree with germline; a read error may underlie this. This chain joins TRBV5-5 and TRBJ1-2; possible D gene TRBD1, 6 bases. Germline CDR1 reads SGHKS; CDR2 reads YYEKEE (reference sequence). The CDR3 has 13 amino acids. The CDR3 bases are TGTGCCAGCAGCTTTACCTTGACAGGTTCTTCCTTCTTC. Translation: CASSFTLTGSSFF.

The chain's CDR3 is CASSQDPGQGLYF. The CDR3 nucleotides read TGCGCCAGCAGCCAAGATCCGGGACAGGGTCTTTACTTC. The chain carries TRBV4-1 and TRBJ2-7; 9 nucleotides line up with TRBD1. Trimming took 0 bases from V and 13 from J; bases not matched to a gene: 7. Germline V gene lookup returns CDR1 MGHRA and CDR2 YSYEKL. CDR3 length: 13 residues.

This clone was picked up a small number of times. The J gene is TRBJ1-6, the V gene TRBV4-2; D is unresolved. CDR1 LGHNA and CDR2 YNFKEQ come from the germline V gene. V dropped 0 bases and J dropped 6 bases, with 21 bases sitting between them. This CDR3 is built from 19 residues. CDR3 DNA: TGTGCCAGCAGCCAAGAGCATCCCGAGCGAAGTTCGGCTAATTCACCCCTCCACTTT. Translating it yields CASSQEHPERSSANSPLHF.

CDR3 in amino acids: CASSLWGAYEQYF. The CDR3 DNA reads as TGTGCCAGCAGTTTGTGGGGGGCCTACGAGCAGTACTTC. The chain has TRBV12-3 or TRBV12-4 and TRBJ2-7; D possibly corresponds to TRBD2 (6 bases). Trimming pared 3 bases from V and 2 bases from J, leaving 8 bases between. CDR3 length equals 13 residues.

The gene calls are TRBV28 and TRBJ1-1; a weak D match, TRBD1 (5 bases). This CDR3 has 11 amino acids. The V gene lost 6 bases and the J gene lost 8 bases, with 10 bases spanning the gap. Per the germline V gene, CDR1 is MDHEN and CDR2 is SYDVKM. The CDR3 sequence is CASSRTKEAFF. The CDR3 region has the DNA TGTGCCAGCAGCCGGACAAAGGAAGCTTTCTTT.

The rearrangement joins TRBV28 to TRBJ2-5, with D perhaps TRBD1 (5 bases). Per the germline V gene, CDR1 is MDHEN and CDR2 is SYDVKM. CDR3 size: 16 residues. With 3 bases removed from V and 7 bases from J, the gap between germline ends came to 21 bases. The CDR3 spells CASSFRTPSGGGTQYF. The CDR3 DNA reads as TGTGCCAGCAGTTTCCGGACACCCTCGGGTGGCGGGACCCAGTACTTC. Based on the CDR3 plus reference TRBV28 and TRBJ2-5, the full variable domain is DVKVTQSSRYLVKRTGEKVFLECVQDMDHENMFWYRQDPGLGLRLIYFSYDVKMKEKGDIPEGYSVSREKKERFSLILESASTNQTSMYLCASSFRTPSGGGTQYFGPGTRLLVL.

The CDR3 sequence: CASSSTGGLGYGYTF. For the CDR3, the DNA is TGTGCCAGCAGTTCCACAGGGGGACTGGGCTATGGCTACACCTTC. This chain connects TRBV6-2 or TRBV6-3 to TRBJ1-2; 8 bases line up with TRBD1. V was clipped by 4 bases and J by 4 bases; unmatched bases: 8. This CDR3 region has 15 residues. CDR1 and CDR2 (germline): MNHEY, SVGEGT.

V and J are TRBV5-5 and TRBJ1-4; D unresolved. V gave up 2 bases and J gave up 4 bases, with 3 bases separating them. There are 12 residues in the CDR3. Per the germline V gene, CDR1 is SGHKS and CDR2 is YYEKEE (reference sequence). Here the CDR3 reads CASSFRNEKLFF. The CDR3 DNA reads TGTGCCAGCAGCTTCCGTAATGAAAAACTGTTTTTT.

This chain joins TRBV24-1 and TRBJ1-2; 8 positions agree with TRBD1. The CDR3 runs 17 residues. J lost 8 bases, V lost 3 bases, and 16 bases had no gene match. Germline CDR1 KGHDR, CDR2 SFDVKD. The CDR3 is CATSDGTGGAIFSGYTF. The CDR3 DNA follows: TGTGCCACCAGTGATGGGACAGGAGGTGCTATTTTCTCAGGCTACACCTTC.

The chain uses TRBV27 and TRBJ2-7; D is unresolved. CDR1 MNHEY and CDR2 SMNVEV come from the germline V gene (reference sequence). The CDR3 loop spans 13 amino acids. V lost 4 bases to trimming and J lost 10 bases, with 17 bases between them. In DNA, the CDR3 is TGTGCCAGCAGTTCGTGGGCCACCCCCGGACAGTACTTC. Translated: CASSSWATPGQYF.

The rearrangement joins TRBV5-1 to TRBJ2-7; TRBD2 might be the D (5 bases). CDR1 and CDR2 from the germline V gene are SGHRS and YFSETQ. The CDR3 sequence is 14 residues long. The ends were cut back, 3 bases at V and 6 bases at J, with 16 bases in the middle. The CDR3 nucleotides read TGCGCCAGCAGCTGGGCCGCGGGTTCGACCGAGCAGTACTTC. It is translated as CASSWAAGSTEQYF.

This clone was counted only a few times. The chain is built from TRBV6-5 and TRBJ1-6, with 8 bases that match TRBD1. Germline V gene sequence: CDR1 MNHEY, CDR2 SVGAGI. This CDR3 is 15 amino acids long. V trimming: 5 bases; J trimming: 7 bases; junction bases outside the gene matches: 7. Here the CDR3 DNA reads TGTGCCAGCAGTCCCAAACGGACAGGGAATTCACCCCTCCACTTT. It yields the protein CASSPKRTGNSPLHF.

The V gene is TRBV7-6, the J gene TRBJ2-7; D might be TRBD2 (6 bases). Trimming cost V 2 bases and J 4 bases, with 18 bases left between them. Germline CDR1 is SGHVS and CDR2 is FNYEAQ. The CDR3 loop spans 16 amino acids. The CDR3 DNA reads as TGTGCCAGCAGCTTATACTCGGGGGACTCAGTTTACGAGCAGTACTTC. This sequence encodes CASSLYSGDSVYEQYF.

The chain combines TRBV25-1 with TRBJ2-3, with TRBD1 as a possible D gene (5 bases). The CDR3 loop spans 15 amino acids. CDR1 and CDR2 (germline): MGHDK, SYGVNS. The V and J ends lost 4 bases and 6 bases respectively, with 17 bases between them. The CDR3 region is CASSGIQALFDTQYF. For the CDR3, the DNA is TGTGCCAGCAGTGGAATACAGGCCCTGTTTGATACGCAGTATTTT. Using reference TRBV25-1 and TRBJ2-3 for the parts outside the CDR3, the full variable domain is EADIYQTPRYLVIGTGKKITLECSQTMGHDKMYWYQQDPGMELHLIHYSYGVNSTEKGDLSSESTVSRIRTEHFPLTLESARPSHTSQYLCASSGIQALFDTQYFGPGTRLTVL.

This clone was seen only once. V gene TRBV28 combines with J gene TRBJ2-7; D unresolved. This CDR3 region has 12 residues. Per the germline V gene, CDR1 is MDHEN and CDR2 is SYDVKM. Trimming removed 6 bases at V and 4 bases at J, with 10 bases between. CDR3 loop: CASSPLRYEQYF. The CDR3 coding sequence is TGTGCCAGCAGCCCCCTGCGTTACGAGCAGTACTTC.

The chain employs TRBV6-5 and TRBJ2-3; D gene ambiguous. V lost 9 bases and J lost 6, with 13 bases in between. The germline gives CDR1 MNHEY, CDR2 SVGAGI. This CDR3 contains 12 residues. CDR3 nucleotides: TGTGCCAGTAATCCTATCGGGGATACGCAGTATTTT. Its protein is CASNPIGDTQYF.

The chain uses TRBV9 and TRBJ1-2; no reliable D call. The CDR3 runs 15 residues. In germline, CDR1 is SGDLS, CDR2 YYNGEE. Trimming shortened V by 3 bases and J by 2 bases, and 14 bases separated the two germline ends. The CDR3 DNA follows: TGTGCCAGCAGCGGAAGACCCCCGGGGAACTATGGCTACACCTTC. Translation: CASSGRPPGNYGYTF.

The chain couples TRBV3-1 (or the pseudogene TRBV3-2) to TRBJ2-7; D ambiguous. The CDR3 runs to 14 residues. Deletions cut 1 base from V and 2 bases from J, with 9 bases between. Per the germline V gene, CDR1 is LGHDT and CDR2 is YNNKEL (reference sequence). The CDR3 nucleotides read TGTGCCAGCAGCCAAGGCGCATCCCCCTACGAGCAGTACTTC. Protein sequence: CASSQGASPYEQYF.

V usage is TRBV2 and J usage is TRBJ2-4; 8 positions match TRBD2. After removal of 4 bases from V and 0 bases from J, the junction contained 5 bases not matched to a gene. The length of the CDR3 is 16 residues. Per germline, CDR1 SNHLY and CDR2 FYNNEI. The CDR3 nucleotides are TGTGCCAGCAGTGGCCATGCGGGGGGAGCCAAAAACATTCAGTACTTC. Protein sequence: CASSGHAGGAKNIQYF. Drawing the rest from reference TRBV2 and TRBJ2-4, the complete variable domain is EPEVTQTPSHQVTQMGQEVILRCVPISNHLYFYWYRQILGQKVEFLVSFYNNEISEKSEIFDDQFSVERPDGSNFTLKIRSTKLEDSAMYFCASSGHAGGAKNIQYFGAGTRLSVL.

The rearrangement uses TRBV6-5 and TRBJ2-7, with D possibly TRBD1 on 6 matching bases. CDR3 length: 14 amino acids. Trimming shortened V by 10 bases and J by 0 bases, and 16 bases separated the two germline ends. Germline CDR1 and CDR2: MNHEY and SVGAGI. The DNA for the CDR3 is TGTGCCACAACGCCTAGGGGGTACTCCTACGAGCAGTACTTC. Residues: CATTPRGYSYEQYF.